Below, 11 T cell receptor beta chains from the same sample are listed, as sequenced in a study of beta chain features in type 1 diabetes. Study outcomes and limitations: All four CD4+ subsets of Type 1 diabetes patients contained TCRB CDR3s that were moderately but significantly shorter.

The antigens for these receptors are not known. Sequencing targeted expressed TCRB transcripts, as all isolated RNA had been reverse transcribed. Sequencing used immunoSEQ multiplex PCR; TCRdb keeps in-frame clones, though not all of them. The repertoire holds about 140,000 clones, with 10% to 15% as singletons. The source material was central memory CD4+ T cells from blood. The receptors stem from a man in his late teens or twenties with type 1 diabetes.

This clone was counted a few times. The chain couples TRBV29-1 to TRBJ1-4, with D maybe TRBD1 (5 bases). V was pared by 4 bases and J by 2 bases, with 11 bases between. This CDR3 spans 14 amino acids. Germline CDR1 is SQVTM and CDR2 is ANQGSEA. CDR3 amino acids: CSVAPGTTNEKLFF. Here the CDR3 DNA reads TGCAGCGTTGCACCCGGGACCACTAATGAAAAACTGTTTTTT.

This clone has just a few counts. The chain uses TRBV5-1 and TRBJ2-1; 8 nucleotides agree with TRBD1. This CDR3 spans 13 amino acids. Germline-derived CDR1 and CDR2 are SGHRS and YFSETQ. Unmatched junction bases numbered 4, after V lost 4 bases and J lost 7 bases. CDR3 nucleotide sequence: TGCGCCAGCAGCCATACAGGGGGTAATGAGCAGTTCTTC. Its protein is CASSHTGGNEQFF.

In its sample, this clone was seen a few times. The chain combines TRBV7-9 with TRBJ1-3; no firm D call. Germline V gene sequence: CDR1 SEHNR, CDR2 FQNEAQ (reference sequence). CDR3 length equals 14 residues. V was clipped by 4 bases and J by 0 bases, with 7 bases between them. Written as DNA, the CDR3 is TGTGCCAGCAGCTCCGATAACTCTGGAAACACCATATATTTT. Translated: CASSSDNSGNTIYF.

This chain links TRBV6-1 with TRBJ2-3, with D hard to call. The CDR3 covers 14 residues. Trimming pared 3 bases from V and 2 bases from J, leaving 9 bases between. From germline, CDR1 is MNHNS and CDR2 SASEGT. The CDR3 is CASSEMGITDTQYF. CDR3 nucleotide sequence: TGTGCCAGCAGTGAGATGGGGATCACAGATACGCAGTATTTT.

This clone was counted many times. The rearrangement joins TRBV30 to TRBJ2-1, with D perhaps TRBD2 (6 bases). The CDR3 runs 10 residues. Germline CDR1 and CDR2: GTSNPN and SVGIG (reference sequence). The CDR3 sequence is CAGGWNEQFF. CDR3 in DNA: TGTGCAGGAGGGTGGAATGAGCAGTTCTTC.

This rearrangement joins TRBV25-1 to TRBJ2-2, with D possibly TRBD1 on 5 matching bases. Germline CDR1 and CDR2: MGHDK and SYGVNS. V was pared by 3 bases and J by 6 bases, with 8 bases between. This CDR3 is 13 amino acids long. CDR3: CASSEPGPGELFF. Written as DNA, the CDR3 is TGTGCCAGCAGTGAGCCAGGGCCCGGGGAGCTGTTTTTT.

The V call is TRBV5-6, the J call TRBJ2-7; D may be TRBD1 (5 bases). CDR1 and CDR2 (germline): SGHDT, YYEEEE. The CDR3 has 14 residues. The ends were cut back, 0 bases at V and 0 bases at J, with 7 bases in the middle. The CDR3 is CASSLGQNSYEQYF. The CDR3 coding sequence is TGTGCCAGCAGCTTGGGACAGAACTCCTACGAGCAGTACTTC. Full variable domain (missing parts from reference TRBV5-6 and TRBJ2-7): DAGVTQSPTHLIKTRGQQVTLRCSPKSGHDTVSWYQQALGQGPQFIFQYYEEEERQRGNFPDRFSGHQFPNYSSELNVNALLLGDSALYLCASSLGQNSYEQYFGPGTRLTVT.

This clone has a handful of counts. J is TRBJ2-2 and V is TRBV14; a possible D gene is TRBD1 (5 bases). Trimming left V 3 bases short and J 5 bases short, with 13 bases between. The CDR3 loop spans 15 amino acids. CDR1 and CDR2 (germline): SGHDN, FVKESK. Written as DNA, the CDR3 is TGTGCCAGCAGCCAGGACACCCAGGTGACCGGGGAGCTGTTTTTT. This translates into CASSQDTQVTGELFF.

This clone was observed a few times. The chain has TRBV6-6 and TRBJ2-7, with TRBD1 matching over 7 bases. The CDR3 runs 15 residues. The V gene's germline CDR1 is MNHNY and CDR2 SVGAGI (reference sequence). J was trimmed by 0 bases and V by 6 bases; bases with no gene match: 8. CDR3 sequence reads: CASSPTGRSSYEQYF. CDR3 DNA sequence: TGTGCCAGCAGCCCGACAGGGAGAAGCTCCTACGAGCAGTACTTC.

Worth noting for this clone: The sample has other DNA sequences that encode this CDR3 too. The chain uses TRBV30 and TRBJ2-7; D may be TRBD1 or TRBD2 (5 bases each). V was cut by 3 bases and J by 2 bases, with 11 bases left in between. Per the germline V gene, CDR1 is GTSNPN and CDR2 is SVGIG (reference sequence). This CDR3 region has 13 residues. Written as DNA, the CDR3 is TGTGCCTGGAGGAGGGACCGACCCTACGAGCAGTACTTC. Protein product: CAWRRDRPYEQYF.

V usage is TRBV5-4 and J usage is TRBJ2-1; 7 bases fit TRBD2. Germline values: CDR1 SGHNT, CDR2 YYREEE (reference sequence). CDR3 size: 17 residues. V dropped 0 bases and J dropped 7; count of bases not matched to a gene: 13. Written as DNA, the CDR3 is TGTGCCAGCAGCTTGGCAGGGAGGGACCCCCGGAGGAATGAGCAGTTCTTC. This encodes CASSLAGRDPRRNEQFF. Full variable domain (rest looked up from reference TRBV5-4 and TRBJ2-1): ETGVTQSPTHLIKTRGQQVTLRCSSQSGHNTVSWYQQALGQGPQFIFQYYREEENGRGNFPPRFSGLQFPNYSSELNVNALELDDSALYLCASSLAGRDPRRNEQFFGPGTRLTVL.